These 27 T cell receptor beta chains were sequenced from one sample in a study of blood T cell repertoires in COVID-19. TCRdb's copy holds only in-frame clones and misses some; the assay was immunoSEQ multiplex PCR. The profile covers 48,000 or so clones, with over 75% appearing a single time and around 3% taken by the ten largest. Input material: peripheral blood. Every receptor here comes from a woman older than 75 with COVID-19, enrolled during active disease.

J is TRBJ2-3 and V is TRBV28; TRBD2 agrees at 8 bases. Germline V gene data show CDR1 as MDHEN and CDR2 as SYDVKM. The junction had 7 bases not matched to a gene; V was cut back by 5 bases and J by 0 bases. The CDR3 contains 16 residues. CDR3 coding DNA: TGTGCCAGCAGTCGTAGCGGGACCTATAGCACAGATACGCAGTATTTT. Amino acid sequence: CASSRSGTYSTDTQYF.

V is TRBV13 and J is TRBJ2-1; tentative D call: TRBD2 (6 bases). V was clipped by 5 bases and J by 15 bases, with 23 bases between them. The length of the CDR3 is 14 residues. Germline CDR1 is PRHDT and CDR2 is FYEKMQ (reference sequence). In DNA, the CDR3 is TGTGCCAGCAGCCGGTACGCCGGAAGGGGCGGGACGTTCTTC. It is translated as CASSRYAGRGGTFF.

CDR3 nucleotide sequence: TGTGCCAGCAGTGAAGCTCGGCGTAGGGGTTCGGCCTACGAGCAGTACTTC. As protein: CASSEARRRGSAYEQYF. The chain has TRBV6-1 and TRBJ2-7; the D gene is possibly TRBD1 (5 bases). V dropped 0 bases and J dropped 2 bases, with 17 bases sitting between them. The CDR3 has 17 amino acids. The germline V gene has CDR1 MNHNS and CDR2 SASEGT.

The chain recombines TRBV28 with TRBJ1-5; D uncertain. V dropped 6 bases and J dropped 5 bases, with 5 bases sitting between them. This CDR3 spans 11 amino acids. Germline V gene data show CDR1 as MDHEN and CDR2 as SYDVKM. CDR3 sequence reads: CASSRYQPQHF. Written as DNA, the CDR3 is TGTGCCAGCAGCCGGTATCAGCCCCAGCATTTT. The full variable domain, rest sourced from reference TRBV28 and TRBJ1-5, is DVKVTQSSRYLVKRTGEKVFLECVQDMDHENMFWYRQDPGLGLRLIYFSYDVKMKEKGDIPEGYSVSREKKERFSLILESASTNQTSMYLCASSRYQPQHFGDGTRLSIL.

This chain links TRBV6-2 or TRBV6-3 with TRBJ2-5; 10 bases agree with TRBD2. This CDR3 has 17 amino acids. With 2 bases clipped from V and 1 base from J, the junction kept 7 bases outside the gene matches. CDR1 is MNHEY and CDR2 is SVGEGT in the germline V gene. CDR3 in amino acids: CASSYRRASGSQETQYF. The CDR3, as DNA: TGTGCCAGCAGTTACCGCAGGGCTAGCGGGAGCCAAGAGACCCAGTACTTC.

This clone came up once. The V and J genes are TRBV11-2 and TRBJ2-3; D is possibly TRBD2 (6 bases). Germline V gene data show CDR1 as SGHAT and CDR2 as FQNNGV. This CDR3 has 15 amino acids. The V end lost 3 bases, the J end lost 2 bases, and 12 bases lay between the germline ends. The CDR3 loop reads CASSFRRGFTDTQYF. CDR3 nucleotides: TGTGCCAGCAGCTTTAGGCGGGGATTCACAGATACGCAGTATTTT.

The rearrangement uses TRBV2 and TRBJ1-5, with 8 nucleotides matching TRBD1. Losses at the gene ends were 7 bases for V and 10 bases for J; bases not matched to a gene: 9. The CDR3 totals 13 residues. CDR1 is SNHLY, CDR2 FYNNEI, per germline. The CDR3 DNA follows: TGTGCCAGCACGGGGGGACAGGCTCAACCCCAGCATTTT. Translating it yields CASTGGQAQPQHF.

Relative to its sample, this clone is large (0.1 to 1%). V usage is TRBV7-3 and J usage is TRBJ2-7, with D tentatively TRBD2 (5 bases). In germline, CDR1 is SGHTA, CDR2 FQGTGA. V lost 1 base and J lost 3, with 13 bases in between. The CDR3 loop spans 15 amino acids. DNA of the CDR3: TGTGCCAGCAGCTTAAGTTCCGGGATCAACTACGAGCAGTACTTC. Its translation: CASSLSSGINYEQYF. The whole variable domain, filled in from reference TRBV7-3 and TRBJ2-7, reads GAGVSQTPSNKVTEKGKYVELRCDPISGHTALYWYRQSLGQGPEFLIYFQGTGAADDSGLPNDRFFAVRPEGSVSTLKIQRTERGDSAVYLCASSLSSGINYEQYFGPGTRLTVT.

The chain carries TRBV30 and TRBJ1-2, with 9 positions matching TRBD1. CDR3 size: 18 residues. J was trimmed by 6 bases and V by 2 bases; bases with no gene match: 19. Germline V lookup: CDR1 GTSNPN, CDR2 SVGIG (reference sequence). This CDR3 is CAWSPPQGAGNMRNGYTF. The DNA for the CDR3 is TGTGCCTGGAGTCCACCACAGGGGGCCGGTAATATGAGGAATGGCTACACCTTC. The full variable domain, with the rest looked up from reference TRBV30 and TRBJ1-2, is SQTIHQWPATLVQPVGSPLSLECTVEGTSNPNLYWYRQAAGRGLQLLFYSVGIGQISSEVPQNLSASRPQDRQFILSSKKLLLSDSGFYLCAWSPPQGAGNMRNGYTFGSGTRLTVV.

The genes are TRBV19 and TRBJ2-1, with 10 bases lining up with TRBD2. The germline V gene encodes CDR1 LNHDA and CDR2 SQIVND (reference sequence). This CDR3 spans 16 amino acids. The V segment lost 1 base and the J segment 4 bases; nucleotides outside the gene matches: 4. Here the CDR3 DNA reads TGTGCCAGTAGTATAGCTTCTAGCGGGGGTTACAATGAGCAGTTCTTC. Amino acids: CASSIASSGGYNEQFF.

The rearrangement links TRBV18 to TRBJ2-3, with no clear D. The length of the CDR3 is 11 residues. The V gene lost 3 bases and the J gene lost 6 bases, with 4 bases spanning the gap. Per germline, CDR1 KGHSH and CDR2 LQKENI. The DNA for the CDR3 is TGTGCCAGCTCACCCGGGGATACGCAGTATTTT. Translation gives CASSPGDTQYF.

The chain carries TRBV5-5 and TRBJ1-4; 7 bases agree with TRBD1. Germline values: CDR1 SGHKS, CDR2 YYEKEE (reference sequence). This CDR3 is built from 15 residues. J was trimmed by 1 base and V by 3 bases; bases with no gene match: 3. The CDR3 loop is CASSSRQGTNEKLFF. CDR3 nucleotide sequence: TGTGCCAGCAGCTCTCGACAGGGAACTAATGAAAAACTGTTTTTT.

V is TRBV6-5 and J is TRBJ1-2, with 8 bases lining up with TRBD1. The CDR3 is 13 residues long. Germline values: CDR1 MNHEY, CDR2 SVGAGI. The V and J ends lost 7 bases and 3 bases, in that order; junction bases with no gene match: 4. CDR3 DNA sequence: TGTGCCAGCACGCCGACAGGGGACTATGGCTACACCTTC. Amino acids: CASTPTGDYGYTF.

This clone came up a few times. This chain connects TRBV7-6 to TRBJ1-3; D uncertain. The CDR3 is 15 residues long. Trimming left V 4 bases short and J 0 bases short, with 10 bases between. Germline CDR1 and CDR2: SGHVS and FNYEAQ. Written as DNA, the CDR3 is TGTGCCAGCAGCTCTCTCCACTACTCTGGAAACACCATATATTTT. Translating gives CASSSLHYSGNTIYF.

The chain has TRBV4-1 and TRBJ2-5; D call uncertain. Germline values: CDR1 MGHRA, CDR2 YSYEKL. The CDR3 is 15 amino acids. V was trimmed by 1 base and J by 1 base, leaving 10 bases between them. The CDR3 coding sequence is TGCGCCAGCAGCCAAGTACAGCCAGGCCAAGAGACCCAGTACTTC. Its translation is CASSQVQPGQETQYF.

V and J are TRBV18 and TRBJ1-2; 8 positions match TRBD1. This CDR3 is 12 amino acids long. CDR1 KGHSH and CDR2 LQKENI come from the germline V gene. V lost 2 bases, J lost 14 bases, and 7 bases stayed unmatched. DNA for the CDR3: TGTGCCAGCTCACCATTGACAGGGGAGTATACCTTC. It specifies CASSPLTGEYTF.

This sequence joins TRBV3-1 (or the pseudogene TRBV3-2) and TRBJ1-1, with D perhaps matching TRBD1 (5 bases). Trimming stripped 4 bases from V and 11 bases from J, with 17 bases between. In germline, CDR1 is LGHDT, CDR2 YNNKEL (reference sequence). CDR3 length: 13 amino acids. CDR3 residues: CASSLQDAGVAFF. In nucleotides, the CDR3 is TGTGCCAGCAGCCTGCAGGACGCGGGGGTGGCTTTCTTT.

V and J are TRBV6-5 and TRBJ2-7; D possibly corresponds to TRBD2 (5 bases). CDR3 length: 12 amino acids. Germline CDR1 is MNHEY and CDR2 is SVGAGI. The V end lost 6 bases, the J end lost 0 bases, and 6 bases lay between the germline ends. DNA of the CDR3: TGTGCCAGCAGCGGGAACTCCTACGAGCAGTACTTC. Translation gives CASSGNSYEQYF.

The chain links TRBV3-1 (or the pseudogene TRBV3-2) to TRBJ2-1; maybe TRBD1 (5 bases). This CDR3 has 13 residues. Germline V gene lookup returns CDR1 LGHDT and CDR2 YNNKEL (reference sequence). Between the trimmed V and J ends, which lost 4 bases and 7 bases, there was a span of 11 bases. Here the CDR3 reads CASSRVQGNEQFF. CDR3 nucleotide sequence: TGTGCCAGCAGCCGAGTTCAGGGTAATGAGCAGTTCTTC.

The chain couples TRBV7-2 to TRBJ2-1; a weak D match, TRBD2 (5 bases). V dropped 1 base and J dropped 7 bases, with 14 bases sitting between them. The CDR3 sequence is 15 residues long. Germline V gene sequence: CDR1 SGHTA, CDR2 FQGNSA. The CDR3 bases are TGTGCCAGCAGCTTAGATAGCGCCCGGAGTAATGAGCAGTTCTTC. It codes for CASSLDSARSNEQFF.

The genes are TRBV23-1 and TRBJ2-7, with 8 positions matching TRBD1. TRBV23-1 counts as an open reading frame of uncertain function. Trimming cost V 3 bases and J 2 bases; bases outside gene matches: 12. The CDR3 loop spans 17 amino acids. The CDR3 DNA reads TGCGCCAGCAGTCACCATGGAGGGACAGGAGCCGCCTACGAGCAGTACTTC. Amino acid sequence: CASSHHGGTGAAYEQYF.

CDR3 DNA: TGTGCCTGGAGTGCGCCGGGACTGGAAAACTACGAGCAGTACTTC. Translating gives CAWSAPGLENYEQYF. The chain couples TRBV30 to TRBJ2-7; a weak D match, TRBD2 (6 bases). Germline V CDR1 and CDR2: GTSNPN, SVGIG (reference sequence). V dropped 1 base and J dropped 3 bases, with 16 bases sitting between them. CDR3 length: 15 amino acids.

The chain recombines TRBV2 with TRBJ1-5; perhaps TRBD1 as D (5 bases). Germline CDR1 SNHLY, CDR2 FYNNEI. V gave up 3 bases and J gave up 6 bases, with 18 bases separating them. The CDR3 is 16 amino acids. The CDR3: CASSDRDRPIAQPQHF. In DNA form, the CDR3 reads TGTGCCAGCAGTGACAGGGATAGGCCTATTGCTCAGCCCCAGCATTTT.

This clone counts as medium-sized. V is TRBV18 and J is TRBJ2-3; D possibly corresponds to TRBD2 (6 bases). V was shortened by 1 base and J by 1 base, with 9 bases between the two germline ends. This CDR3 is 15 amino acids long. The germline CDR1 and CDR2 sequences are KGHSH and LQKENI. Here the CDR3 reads CASSPQEGGTDTQYF. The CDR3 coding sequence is TGTGCCAGCTCACCACAGGAGGGTGGCACAGATACGCAGTATTTT.

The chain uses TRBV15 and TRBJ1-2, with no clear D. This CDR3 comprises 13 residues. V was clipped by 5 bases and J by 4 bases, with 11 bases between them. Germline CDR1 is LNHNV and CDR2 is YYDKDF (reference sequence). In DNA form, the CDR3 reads TGTGCCACCAGCGCAAGTGGAGCCTATGGCTACACCTTC. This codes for CATSASGAYGYTF. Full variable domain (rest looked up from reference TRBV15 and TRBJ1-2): DAMVIQNPRYQVTQFGKPVTLSCSQTLNHNVMYWYQQKSSQAPKLLFHYYDKDFNNEADTPDNFQSRRPNTSFCFLDIRSPGLGDTAMYLCATSASGAYGYTFGSGTRLTVV.

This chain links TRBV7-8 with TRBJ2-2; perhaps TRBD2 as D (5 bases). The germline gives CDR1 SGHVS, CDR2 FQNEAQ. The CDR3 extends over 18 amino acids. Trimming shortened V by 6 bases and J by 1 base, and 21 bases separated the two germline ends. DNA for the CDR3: TGTGCCAGCAGGTGGCCCGTATCAGGACTGGAGAACACCGGGGAGCTGTTTTTT. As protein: CASRWPVSGLENTGELFF. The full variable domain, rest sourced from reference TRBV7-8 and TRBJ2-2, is GAGVSQSPRYKVAKRGQDVALRCDPISGHVSLFWYQQALGQGPEFLTYFQNEAQLDKSGLPSDRFFAERPEGSVSTLKIQRTQQEDSAVYLCASRWPVSGLENTGELFFGEGSRLTVL.

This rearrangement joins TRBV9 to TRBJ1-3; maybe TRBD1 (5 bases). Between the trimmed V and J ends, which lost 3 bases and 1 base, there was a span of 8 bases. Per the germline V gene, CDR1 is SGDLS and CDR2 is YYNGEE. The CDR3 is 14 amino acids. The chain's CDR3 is CASSAGFSGNTIYF. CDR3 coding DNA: TGTGCCAGCAGCGCAGGGTTTTCTGGAAACACCATATATTTT.